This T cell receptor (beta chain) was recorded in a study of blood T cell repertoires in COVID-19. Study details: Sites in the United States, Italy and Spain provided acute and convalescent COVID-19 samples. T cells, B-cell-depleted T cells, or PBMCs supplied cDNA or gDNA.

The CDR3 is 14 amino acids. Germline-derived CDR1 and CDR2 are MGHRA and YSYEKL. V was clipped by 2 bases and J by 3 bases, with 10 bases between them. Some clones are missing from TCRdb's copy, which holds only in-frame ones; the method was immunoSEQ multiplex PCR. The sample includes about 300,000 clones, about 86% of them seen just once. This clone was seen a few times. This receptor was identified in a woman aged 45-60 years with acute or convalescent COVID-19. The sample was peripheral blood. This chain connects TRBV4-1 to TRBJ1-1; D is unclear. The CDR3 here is CASSQKREYTEAFF. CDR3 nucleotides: TGCGCCAGCAGCCAAAAGAGGGAGTACACTGAAGCTTTCTTT.